The clone carrying this T cell receptor (beta chain) has only one observation. The table came from immunoSEQ multiplex PCR; TCRdb's copy has only in-frame clones and leaves some out. This sample has under 75,000 clones; roughly 94% occur once, and the top ten carry roughly 0.37%. This record belongs to a study of technical replicates of blood from a few donors. The CDR3 loop spans 15 amino acids. Germline V lookup: CDR1 MNHEY, CDR2 SVGAGI. The V segment lost 2 bases and the J segment 8 bases; nucleotides outside the gene matches: 8. The receptor was derived from a human donor in good health. Sequencing was done on a sample of T cells isolated from PBMCs. This chain connects TRBV6-5 to TRBJ2-4; 8 bases map to TRBD2. The CDR3: CASSYGAAGGDIQYF. CDR3 sequence (DNA): TGTGCCAGCAGTTACGGTGCGGCGGGAGGAGACATTCAGTACTTC.